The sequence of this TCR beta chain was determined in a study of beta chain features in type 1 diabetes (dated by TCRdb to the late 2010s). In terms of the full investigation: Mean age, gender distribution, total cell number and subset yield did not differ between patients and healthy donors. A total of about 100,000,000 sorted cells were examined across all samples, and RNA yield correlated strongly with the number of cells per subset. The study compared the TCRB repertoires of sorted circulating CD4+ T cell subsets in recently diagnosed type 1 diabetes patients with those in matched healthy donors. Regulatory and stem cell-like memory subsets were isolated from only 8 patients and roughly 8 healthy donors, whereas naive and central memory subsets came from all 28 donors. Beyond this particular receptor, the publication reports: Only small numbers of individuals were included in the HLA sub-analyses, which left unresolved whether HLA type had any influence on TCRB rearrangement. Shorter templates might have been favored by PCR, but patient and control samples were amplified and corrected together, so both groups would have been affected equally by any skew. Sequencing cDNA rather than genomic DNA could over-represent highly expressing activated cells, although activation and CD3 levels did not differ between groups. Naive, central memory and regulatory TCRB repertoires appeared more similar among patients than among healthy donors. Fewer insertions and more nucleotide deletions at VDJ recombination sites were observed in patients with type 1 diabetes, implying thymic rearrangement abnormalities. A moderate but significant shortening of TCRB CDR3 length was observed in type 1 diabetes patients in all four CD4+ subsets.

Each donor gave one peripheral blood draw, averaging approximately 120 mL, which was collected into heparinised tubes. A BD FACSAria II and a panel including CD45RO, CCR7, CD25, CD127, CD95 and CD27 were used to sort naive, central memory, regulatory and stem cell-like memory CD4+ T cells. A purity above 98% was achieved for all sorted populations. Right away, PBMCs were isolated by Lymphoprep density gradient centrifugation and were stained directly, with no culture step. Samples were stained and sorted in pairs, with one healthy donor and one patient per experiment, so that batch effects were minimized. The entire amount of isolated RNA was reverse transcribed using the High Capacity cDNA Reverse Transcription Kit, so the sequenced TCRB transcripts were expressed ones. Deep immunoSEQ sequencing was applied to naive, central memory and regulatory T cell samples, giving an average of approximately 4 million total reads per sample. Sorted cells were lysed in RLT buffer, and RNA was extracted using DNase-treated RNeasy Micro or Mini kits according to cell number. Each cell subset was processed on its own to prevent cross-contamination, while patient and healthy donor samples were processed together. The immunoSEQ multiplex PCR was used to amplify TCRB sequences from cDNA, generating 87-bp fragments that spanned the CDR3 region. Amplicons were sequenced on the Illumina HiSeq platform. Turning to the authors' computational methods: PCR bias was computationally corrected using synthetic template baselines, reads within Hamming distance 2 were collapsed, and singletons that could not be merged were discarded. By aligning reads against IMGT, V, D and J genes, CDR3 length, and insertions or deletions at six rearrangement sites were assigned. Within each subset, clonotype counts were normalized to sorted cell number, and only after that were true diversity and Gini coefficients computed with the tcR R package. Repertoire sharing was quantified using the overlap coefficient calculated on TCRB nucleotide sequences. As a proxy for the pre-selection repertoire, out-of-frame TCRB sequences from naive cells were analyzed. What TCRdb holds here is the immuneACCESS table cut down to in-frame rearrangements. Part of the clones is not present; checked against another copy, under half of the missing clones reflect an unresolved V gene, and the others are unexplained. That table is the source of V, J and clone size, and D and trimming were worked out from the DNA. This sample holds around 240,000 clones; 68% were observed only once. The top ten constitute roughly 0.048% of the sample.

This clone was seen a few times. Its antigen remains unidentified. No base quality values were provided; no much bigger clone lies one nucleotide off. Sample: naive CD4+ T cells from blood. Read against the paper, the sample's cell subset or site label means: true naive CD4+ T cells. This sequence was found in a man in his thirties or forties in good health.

DNA sequence: TGTGCCAGCTCACCAAATACGGGATCAGACTATGGCTACACCTTC. The translation is CASSPNTGSDYGYTF. The chain is made from TRBV18 and TRBJ1-2, with no reliable assignment of the D segment. The CDR3 goes from the cysteine to the phenylalanine over 15 residues. CDR3 DNA is the only sequence kept; it has 45 bases, read in frame from the first base. The germline V gene encodes CDR1 KGHSH and CDR2 LQKENI. V lost 2 bases and J lost 3 bases; the stretch between them is 13 bases long.